One sample yielded the 30 T cell receptor beta chains listed below, sequenced in a study of blood T cell repertoires in COVID-19. Data came from immunoSEQ multiplex PCR; TCRdb stores just in-frame clones and leaves some out. The table lists 440,000 or so clones, about 91% of them singletons. The source material was peripheral blood. These receptors came from a woman aged 40 to 49 with COVID-19, enrolled during active disease.

The chain combines TRBV18 with TRBJ2-3; the D is unclear. Germline V CDR1 and CDR2: KGHSH, LQKENI. V lost 3 bases to trimming and J lost 3 bases, with 13 bases between them. The CDR3 is 15 amino acids. This chain's CDR3 is CASSPPSRGTDTQYF. In DNA form, the CDR3 reads TGTGCCAGCTCACCGCCGAGTCGAGGTACAGATACGCAGTATTTT.

This chain uses TRBV6-5 with TRBJ1-5; 8 nucleotides agree with TRBD1. After removal of 5 bases from V and 7 bases from J, the junction contained 4 bases not matched to a gene. The CDR3 sequence is 13 residues long. The germline V gene encodes CDR1 MNHEY and CDR2 SVGAGI. The CDR3 sequence: CASSPDRVQPQHF. DNA of the CDR3: TGTGCCAGCAGTCCGGACAGGGTGCAGCCCCAGCATTTT.

The CDR3 reads CASSFVGQGNTEAFF. The DNA for the CDR3 is TGTGCCAGCAGTTTTGTGGGACAGGGGAACACTGAAGCTTTCTTT. This chain links TRBV28 with TRBJ1-1; the match to TRBD1 covers 9 bases. Germline V CDR1 and CDR2: MDHEN, SYDVKM. The ends lost 3 bases at V and 1 base at J; junction bases unmatched: 3. This CDR3 is 15 amino acids long.

The genes are TRBV19 and TRBJ1-5, with D perhaps TRBD1 (6 bases). Germline CDR1 is LNHDA and CDR2 is SQIVND (reference sequence). There are 15 residues in the CDR3. V dropped 3 bases and J dropped 3 bases, with 12 bases sitting between them. This chain's CDR3 is CASSIVGASNQPQHF. The CDR3 region has the DNA TGTGCCAGTAGTATTGTGGGGGCGTCCAATCAGCCCCAGCATTTT.

The CDR3 DNA reads as TGTGCCAGCAGCTTAGGGACAGGGTATAATTCACCCCTCCACTTT. Encoded protein: CASSLGTGYNSPLHF. The chain recombines TRBV7-2 with TRBJ1-6, with 8 bases matching TRBD1. The junction had 0 bases not matched to a gene; V was cut back by 1 base and J by 4 bases. The V gene's germline CDR1 is SGHTA and CDR2 FQGNSA. The CDR3 runs 15 residues. Looking up the rest from reference TRBV7-2 and TRBJ1-6 gives the full variable domain: GAGVSQSPSNKVTEKGKDVELRCDPISGHTALYWYRQSLGQGLEFLIYFQGNSAPDKSGLPSDRFSAERTGGSVSTLTIQRTQQEDSAVYLCASSLGTGYNSPLHFGNGTRLTVT.

This clone was detected only a few times. The junction departs from the called germline gene at one end, perhaps through a read error. The J gene is TRBJ1-5, the V gene TRBV6-1; D perhaps matches TRBD1 (5 bases). The CDR3 is 17 residues long. CDR1 and CDR2 (germline): MNHNS, SASEGT. The DNA of the CDR3 is TGTGCCAGCCGTGAAGGGTTGGGGCTGAGCAAAAATCAGCCCCAGCATTTT. Translating it yields CASREGLGLSKNQPQHF.

This clone was picked up one time. J is TRBJ2-1 and V is TRBV18; D call uncertain. This CDR3 has 12 amino acids. Germline V lookup: CDR1 KGHSH, CDR2 LQKENI. The V end lost 2 bases, the J end lost 7 bases, and 6 bases lay between the germline ends. The CDR3 nucleotides read TGTGCCAGCTCACCAGACGGGAATGAGCAGTTCTTC. It is translated as CASSPDGNEQFF.

This chain connects TRBV7-8 to TRBJ2-6; no clear D gene. Looked up from germline, CDR1 is SGHVS and CDR2 is FQNEAQ. The CDR3 covers 16 residues. V lost 7 bases to trimming and J lost 2 bases, with 15 bases between them. The DNA for the CDR3 is TGTGCCAGCACATCATTTGAGTTGACTGGGGCCAACGTCCTGACTTTC. Its translation is CASTSFELTGANVLTF.

This chain uses TRBV19 with TRBJ1-6, with a possible D match to TRBD1 (6 bases). Trimming removed 3 bases at V and 5 bases at J, with 11 bases between. The CDR3 spans 15 residues. Germline CDR1 reads LNHDA; CDR2 reads SQIVND (reference sequence). The DNA of the CDR3 is TGTGCCAGTAGTATTTCCGGACAGAATAATTCACCCCTCCACTTT. Residues: CASSISGQNNSPLHF.

V gene TRBV29-1 combines with J gene TRBJ1-1; 7 bases line up with TRBD1. CDR1 SQVTM and CDR2 ANQGSEA come from the germline V gene. V lost 7 bases and J lost 0; bases outside the gene matches: 14. This CDR3 has 16 amino acids. The CDR3 reads CSAGVRTGGMNTEAFF. DNA for the CDR3: TGCAGCGCGGGCGTAAGGACAGGCGGAATGAACACTGAAGCTTTCTTT.

The chain has TRBV21-1 and TRBJ1-3. TRBV21-1 is reported as a pseudogene. The CDR3 extends over 15 amino acids. The CDR3 protein is CASSPVRSSGNTIYF. The CDR3 DNA follows: TGTGCCAGCAGCCCCGTGAGAAGCTCTGGAAACACCATATATTTT.

The chain joins TRBV7-2 to TRBJ2-7; 9 bases agree with TRBD1. The CDR3 totals 14 residues. Germline V CDR1 and CDR2: SGHTA, FQGNSA. The V segment lost 3 bases and the J segment 5 bases; nucleotides outside the gene matches: 5. CDR3: CASSLDRGGNEQYF. CDR3 bases: TGTGCCAGCAGCTTGGACAGGGGAGGAAACGAGCAGTACTTC. Combining the CDR3 with reference TRBV7-2 and TRBJ2-7 gives the whole variable domain GAGVSQSPSNKVTEKGKDVELRCDPISGHTALYWYRQSLGQGLEFLIYFQGNSAPDKSGLPSDRFSAERTGGSVSTLTIQRTQQEDSAVYLCASSLDRGGNEQYFGPGTRLTVT.

The chain has TRBV28 and TRBJ1-5; D unclear. Germline loops: CDR1 MDHEN, CDR2 SYDVKM. The CDR3 totals 14 residues. V lost 6 bases, J lost 0 bases, and 9 bases lay in between. The CDR3 sequence is CASRRSVSNQPQHF. The DNA of the CDR3 is TGTGCCAGCAGGCGTTCGGTTAGCAATCAGCCCCAGCATTTT.

The chain carries TRBV7-3 and TRBJ2-5; 9 nucleotides match TRBD2. This CDR3 is 16 amino acids long. CDR1 is SGHTA, CDR2 FQGTGA, per germline. V gave up 5 bases and J gave up 7 bases; unmatched junction bases: 14. CDR3 amino acids: CASSPNVAGGPSTQYF. CDR3 bases: TGTGCCAGCAGCCCCAATGTGGCGGGGGGGCCATCGACCCAGTACTTC.

This chain joins TRBV6-5 and TRBJ1-1; 7 nucleotides agree with TRBD1. The V gene's germline CDR1 is MNHEY and CDR2 SVGAGI. V shed 6 bases and J 6 bases; nucleotides not matched to a gene: 7. The CDR3 runs to 13 residues. CDR3 nucleotides: TGTGCCAGCAGGACGGGGCAGGGGGCTGAAGCTTTCTTT. Its translation is CASRTGQGAEAFF.

Concerning this clone: Other nucleotide sequences from this sample produce the same CDR3. The chain carries TRBV7-2 and TRBJ1-2, with D possibly matching TRBD1 (6 bases). Looked up from germline, CDR1 is SGHTA and CDR2 is FQGNSA. V was pared by 0 bases and J by 6 bases, with 8 bases between. The CDR3 covers 13 residues. CDR3 region: CASSLAGGDGYTF. DNA of the CDR3: TGTGCCAGCAGCTTAGCTGGGGGCGATGGCTACACCTTC.

The rearrangement joins TRBV7-3 to TRBJ2-3; 10 bases are a match to TRBD1. The germline V gene has CDR1 SGHTA and CDR2 FQGTGA. The CDR3 extends over 16 amino acids. Trimming removed 9 bases from V and 3 bases from J; junction bases left unmatched: 12. The CDR3 is CASSSFGTGVTDTQYF. As DNA, the CDR3 is TGTGCCAGTTCCAGTTTTGGGACAGGGGTAACAGATACGCAGTATTTT. Full variable domain (remainder filled in from reference TRBV7-3 and TRBJ2-3): GAGVSQTPSNKVTEKGKYVELRCDPISGHTALYWYRQSLGQGPEFLIYFQGTGAADDSGLPNDRFFAVRPEGSVSTLKIQRTERGDSAVYLCASSSFGTGVTDTQYFGPGTRLTVL.

This sequence joins TRBV10-3 and TRBJ1-1; 10 nucleotides match TRBD1. Germline assignment: CDR1 ENHRY and CDR2 SYGVKD. The CDR3 runs 15 residues. The ends lost 2 bases at V and 6 bases at J; junction bases unmatched: 6. The CDR3 is CAISEPGQGYAEAFF. CDR3 DNA sequence: TGTGCCATCAGTGAGCCGGGACAGGGGTACGCTGAAGCTTTCTTT.

The chain employs TRBV6-6 and TRBJ1-5; 12 nucleotides match TRBD1. The CDR3 runs to 16 residues. V lost 4 bases to trimming and J lost 4 bases; unmatched junction nucleotides: 5. Germline V CDR1 and CDR2: MNHNY, SVGAGI (reference sequence). The CDR3 sequence: CASSWGQGAENQPQHF. In DNA form, the CDR3 reads TGTGCCAGCAGTTGGGGACAGGGGGCAGAGAATCAGCCCCAGCATTTT.

J is TRBJ1-4 and V is TRBV28; no clear D. V was cut by 1 base and J by 2 bases, with 8 bases left in between. The germline V gene encodes CDR1 MDHEN and CDR2 SYDVKM. The CDR3 covers 15 residues. As DNA, the CDR3 is TGTGCCAGCAGTTTATCCGGTAGCACTAATGAAAAACTGTTTTTT. It is translated as CASSLSGSTNEKLFF.

To note about this clone: This sample includes further DNA sequences coding for the same CDR3. J is TRBJ2-7 and V is TRBV9; a weak D match, TRBD1 (6 bases). Trimming shortened V by 0 bases and J by 0 bases, and 7 bases separated the two germline ends. CDR3 length equals 14 residues. Germline V gene data show CDR1 as SGDLS and CDR2 as YYNGEE. CDR3 protein: CASSVGTVSYEQYF. CDR3 DNA: TGTGCCAGCAGCGTAGGGACAGTCTCCTACGAGCAGTACTTC. The full variable domain, with the rest looked up from reference TRBV9 and TRBJ2-7, is DSGVTQTPKHLITATGQRVTLRCSPRSGDLSVYWYQQSLDQGLQFLIQYYNGEERAKGNILERFSAQQFPDLHSELNLSSLELGDSALYFCASSVGTVSYEQYFGPGTRLTVT.

This clone was seen a handful of times. This chain connects TRBV4-1 to TRBJ1-2; D remains unclear. Per the germline V gene, CDR1 is MGHRA and CDR2 is YSYEKL. This CDR3 has 14 amino acids. V gave up 0 bases and J gave up 5 bases, with 10 bases separating them. The CDR3 coding sequence is TGCGCCAGCAGCCAAGAGGTTTCGGAGTATGGCTACACCTTC. This gives the protein CASSQEVSEYGYTF.

The chain couples TRBV9 to TRBJ2-7, with TRBD1 matching over 8 bases. After removal of 3 bases from V and 6 bases from J, the junction contained 11 bases not matched to a gene. CDR3 length equals 15 residues. The V gene's germline CDR1 is SGDLS and CDR2 YYNGEE. The CDR3 DNA sequence: TGTGCCAGCAGCGCAATCGCCGGGACAGGTAGCGAGCAGTACTTC. Protein product: CASSAIAGTGSEQYF.

This chain joins TRBV28 and TRBJ2-1, with D maybe TRBD2 (6 bases). The CDR3 is 16 residues long. Germline V lookup: CDR1 MDHEN, CDR2 SYDVKM. V was trimmed by 7 bases and J by 7 bases, leaving 23 bases between them. The CDR3 region is CASIPFGGPVKNEQFF. The CDR3 nucleotides are TGTGCCAGCATTCCGTTCGGAGGGCCAGTTAAAAATGAGCAGTTCTTC.

V usage is TRBV10-2 and J usage is TRBJ2-1; the match to TRBD1 covers 8 bases. V dropped 5 bases and J dropped 3; count of bases not matched to a gene: 9. The CDR3 length is 16 residues. Germline lookup yields CDR1 WSHSY and CDR2 SAAADI. CDR3 nucleotides: TGCGCCAGCAGTACCCCCAGACAGGGGAGCTACAATGAGCAGTTCTTC. Amino acid sequence: CASSTPRQGSYNEQFF.

The J gene is TRBJ2-3, the V gene TRBV28; 11 nucleotides align to TRBD1. Unmatched junction bases numbered 7, after V lost 5 bases and J lost 3 bases. The CDR3 totals 16 residues. The germline V gene has CDR1 MDHEN and CDR2 SYDVKM. CDR3 in DNA: TGTGCCAGCAGTGGACAGGGGGCGTCCTGGACAGATACGCAGTATTTT. Translated, it gives CASSGQGASWTDTQYF.

The rearrangement links TRBV25-1 to TRBJ1-6, with D possibly TRBD1 on 5 matching bases. The germline V gene has CDR1 MGHDK and CDR2 SYGVNS. V lost 2 bases, J lost 16 bases, and 12 bases lay in between. The CDR3 is 12 residues long. This CDR3 is CASSENRDSLHF. The CDR3, as DNA: TGTGCCAGCAGTGAAAACCGGGACTCACTCCACTTT. Full variable domain (missing parts from reference TRBV25-1 and TRBJ1-6): EADIYQTPRYLVIGTGKKITLECSQTMGHDKMYWYQQDPGMELHLIHYSYGVNSTEKGDLSSESTVSRIRTEHFPLTLESARPSHTSQYLCASSENRDSLHFGNGTRLTVT.

The chain carries TRBV2 and TRBJ2-1, with TRBD2 as a possible D gene (6 bases). CDR1 SNHLY and CDR2 FYNNEI come from the germline V gene. CDR3 length: 15 residues. Trimming removed 4 bases from V and 0 bases from J, with 10 bases in between. CDR3 in DNA: TGTGCCAGCAGTGTACTAGCAGTCTCCTACAATGAGCAGTTCTTC. Its protein product is CASSVLAVSYNEQFF.

The rearrangement joins TRBV3-1 (or the pseudogene TRBV3-2) to TRBJ1-1; D not resolved. Germline CDR1 and CDR2: LGHDT and YNNKEL (reference sequence). The V and J ends lost 1 base and 5 bases respectively, with 11 bases between them. The CDR3 contains 14 residues. In nucleotides, the CDR3 is TGTGCCAGCAGCCAAGCCGGCCCGGGGACTGAAGCTTTCTTT. This sequence encodes CASSQAGPGTEAFF.

The J gene is TRBJ2-1, the V gene TRBV12-1; TRBD2 is the table's D call, not checked against the DNA. TRBV12-1 is described as a pseudogene. This CDR3 spans 18 amino acids. The CDR3 bases are TGTGCCAGCAGCTTGGCTAGACTAGCGGGGGGGCTTTGCAATGAGCAGTTCTTC. Translating gives CASSLARLAGGLCNEQFF.